The T cell receptor (beta chain) described here comes from a study of CXCR3-negative and CXCR3-positive naive CD8 T cells. CDR1 and CDR2 (germline): MDHEN, SYDVKM. The CDR3 covers 11 residues. 5' RACE that incorporated UMI labels was used to prepare the TRB cDNA libraries. With the 5' RACE reads reprocessed, TCRdb shows one record per CDR3 protein and no DNA. The sample has roughly 100,000 distinct CDR3 sequences, and its top ten clones hold over 0.35%. Study outcomes and limitations: In CXCR3-positive naive cells, the TRB CDR3s were more hydrophobic than in CXCR3-negative naive cells.

Regarding this clonotype: Its antigen is not known.

Identification of naive CD8+ T cells rested on CD45RO-CCR7+CD27+CD95- status. The source material was naive CXCR3+ CD8+ T cells from blood. The subset denotes: CD45RO-CCR7+CD27+CD95- naive CD8+ T cells expressing CXCR3 (TNR3+). The clonotype originates from a human donor in good health. Some clones in this sample may be carry-over from other donors' samples. The V and J genes are TRBV28 and TRBJ2-7. The CDR3 is CASSNSYEQYF.